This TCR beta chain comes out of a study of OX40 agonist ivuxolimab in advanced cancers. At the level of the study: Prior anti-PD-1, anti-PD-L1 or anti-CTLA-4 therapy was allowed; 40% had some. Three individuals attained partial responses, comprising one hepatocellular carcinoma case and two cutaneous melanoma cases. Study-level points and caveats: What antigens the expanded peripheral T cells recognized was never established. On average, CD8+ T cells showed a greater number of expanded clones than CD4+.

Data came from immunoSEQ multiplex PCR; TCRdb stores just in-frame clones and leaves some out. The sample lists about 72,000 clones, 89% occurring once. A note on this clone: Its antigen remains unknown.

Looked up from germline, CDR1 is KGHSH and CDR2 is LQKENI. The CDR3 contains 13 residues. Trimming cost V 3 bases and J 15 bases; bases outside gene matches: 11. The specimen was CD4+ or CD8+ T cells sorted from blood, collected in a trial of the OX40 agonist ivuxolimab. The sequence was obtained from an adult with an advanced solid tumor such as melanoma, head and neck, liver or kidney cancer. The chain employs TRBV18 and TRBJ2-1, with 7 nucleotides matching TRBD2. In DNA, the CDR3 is TGTGCCAGCTCACCCCTCGGGGGGTCCCTGACGTTCTTC. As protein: CASSPLGGSLTFF.